The 8 T cell receptor beta chains in this list originate from one sample, sequenced in a study of blood T cell repertoires in COVID-19. Repertoires were generated with immunoSEQ multiplex PCR, while TCRdb's copy carries only in-frame clones and drops some. The sample lists about 270,000 clones, around 86% occurring once. Material: peripheral blood. These receptors all come from a middle-aged man with active or convalescent COVID-19.

The V gene is TRBV15, the J gene TRBJ2-3, with a possible D match to TRBD2 (6 bases). V lost 6 bases, J lost 4 bases, and 14 bases lay in between. The CDR3 is 14 amino acids. From germline, CDR1 is LNHNV and CDR2 YYDKDF (reference sequence). The CDR3 nucleotides read TGTGCCACCAGTCCACTAGCCTCAGCAGATACGCAGTATTTT. Translated: CATSPLASADTQYF. Based on the CDR3 plus reference TRBV15 and TRBJ2-3, the full variable domain is DAMVIQNPRYQVTQFGKPVTLSCSQTLNHNVMYWYQQKSSQAPKLLFHYYDKDFNNEADTPDNFQSRRPNTSFCFLDIRSPGLGDTAMYLCATSPLASADTQYFGPGTRLTVL.

V is TRBV27 and J is TRBJ2-7; 7 nucleotides agree with TRBD2. This CDR3 comprises 12 residues. Germline V gene lookup returns CDR1 MNHEY and CDR2 SMNVEV (reference sequence). J lost 2 bases, V lost 7 bases, and 2 bases had no gene match. In DNA, the CDR3 is TGTGCCAGCACTAGCGGCACCTACGAGCAGTACTTC. Translating gives CASTSGTYEQYF.

Remarks on this clone: One end of the junction varies from germline; a read error may be responsible. The chain recombines TRBV10-3 with TRBJ2-5, with a tentative D call TRBD1 (5 bases). Germline V gene sequence: CDR1 ENHRY, CDR2 SYGVKD. The CDR3 is 12 residues long. The CDR3 sequence: CATSQGQETQYF. DNA for the CDR3: TGTGCCACCAGTCAGGGTCAAGAGACCCAGTACTTC.

The genes are TRBV5-6 and TRBJ1-2, with 11 bases matching TRBD1. Germline V CDR1 and CDR2: SGHDT, YYEEEE. The CDR3 sequence is 15 residues long. V trimming: 4 bases; J trimming: 0 bases; junction bases outside the gene matches: 2. The chain's CDR3 is CASSQGQGANYGYTF. CDR3 bases: TGTGCCAGCAGCCAGGGACAGGGGGCTAACTATGGCTACACCTTC.

The chain recombines TRBV4-1 with TRBJ1-6, with D maybe TRBD1 (6 bases). The V and J ends lost 0 bases and 8 bases respectively, with 14 bases between them. Germline V gene lookup returns CDR1 MGHRA and CDR2 YSYEKL. This CDR3 region has 16 residues. Here the CDR3 reads CASSQDPTGWDSPLHF. The CDR3 DNA reads TGCGCCAGCAGCCAAGACCCGACAGGCTGGGATTCACCCCTCCACTTT.

This clone was observed a single time. The V gene is TRBV5-5, the J gene TRBJ2-7; 7 positions agree with TRBD2. Germline assignment: CDR1 SGHKS and CDR2 YYEKEE (reference sequence). This CDR3 comprises 15 residues. Unmatched junction bases numbered 6, after V lost 2 bases and J lost 1 base. DNA of the CDR3: TGTGCCAGCAGCTTTGAGCGGGAAAAGTCCTACGAGCAGTACTTC. This codes for CASSFEREKSYEQYF.

The V and J genes are TRBV24-1 and TRBJ2-5; 9 bases line up with TRBD1. The CDR3 has 15 amino acids. Unmatched junction bases numbered 8, after V lost 4 bases and J lost 6 bases. Germline CDR1 and CDR2: KGHDR and SFDVKD. CDR3 nucleotides: TGTGCCACCAGTGAACCCGGGACAGGGAGGCAGACCCAGTACTTC. It encodes CATSEPGTGRQTQYF.

The chain recombines TRBV5-1 with TRBJ1-3; tentatively, D is TRBD1 (6 bases). Trimming left V 7 bases short and J 4 bases short, with 15 bases between. This CDR3 is 14 amino acids long. The germline V gene has CDR1 SGHRS and CDR2 YFSETQ. CDR3: CASRDTGYGNTIYF. CDR3 bases: TGCGCCAGCCGAGATACAGGGTACGGAAACACCATATATTTT.